The sequence of this T cell receptor (beta chain) was determined in a study of shared clonotypes between healthy human individuals. About the study: The study enrolled a couple of women and three men aged 18 to 49. General study results and limits: Relative to their counterparts shared across all four donors, non-shared clonotypes exhibited diminished generation probabilities. Around 5% was the fraction of naive CD4 clonotypes found shared across a few donors.

The CDR3 is 13 residues long. V lost 3 bases, J lost 10 bases, and 15 bases lay in between. CDR1 and CDR2 from the germline V gene are MGHRA and YSYEKL. Naive CD8 populations comprised CD45RO-negative cells positively selected for CCR7, excluding terminally differentiated effector memory CD45RA+ cells. Researchers ran the assay at a deep level. Repertoires were generated with immunoSEQ multiplex PCR, while TCRdb's copy carries only in-frame clones and drops some. The repertoire includes nearly 600,000 clones, around 95% of them detected once, and 0.1% to 0.11% sits in the top ten. Turning to this clone: What it binds is unknown.

This receptor was identified in a woman aged 25 to 45 in good health. Sequenced material: naive CD8+ T cells sorted from blood. The J gene is TRBJ1-1, the V gene TRBV4-1, with a weak D call TRBD1 (5 bases). CDR3 bases: TGCGCCAGCAGCCATCCGGGGGTTGCTTTAGCTTTCTTT. Translating it yields CASSHPGVALAFF.